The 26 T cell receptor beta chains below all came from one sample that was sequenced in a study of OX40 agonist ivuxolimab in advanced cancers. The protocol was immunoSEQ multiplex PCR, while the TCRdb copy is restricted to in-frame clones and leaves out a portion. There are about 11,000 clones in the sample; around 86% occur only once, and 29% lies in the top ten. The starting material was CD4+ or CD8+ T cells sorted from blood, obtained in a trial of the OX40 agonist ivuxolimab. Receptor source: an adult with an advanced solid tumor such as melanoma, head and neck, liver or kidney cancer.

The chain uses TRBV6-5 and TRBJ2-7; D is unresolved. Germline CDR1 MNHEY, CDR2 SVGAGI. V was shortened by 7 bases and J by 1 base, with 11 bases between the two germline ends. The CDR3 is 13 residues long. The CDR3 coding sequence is TGTGCCAGCATAGAACAGACTTCCTACGAGCAGTACTTC. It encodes CASIEQTSYEQYF.

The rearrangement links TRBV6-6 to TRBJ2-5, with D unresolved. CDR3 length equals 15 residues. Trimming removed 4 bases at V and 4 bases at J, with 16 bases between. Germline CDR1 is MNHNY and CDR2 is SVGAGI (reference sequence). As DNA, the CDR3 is TGTGCCAGCAGTTCCCTCGAGCCGATACGAGAGACCCAGTACTTC. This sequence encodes CASSSLEPIRETQYF.

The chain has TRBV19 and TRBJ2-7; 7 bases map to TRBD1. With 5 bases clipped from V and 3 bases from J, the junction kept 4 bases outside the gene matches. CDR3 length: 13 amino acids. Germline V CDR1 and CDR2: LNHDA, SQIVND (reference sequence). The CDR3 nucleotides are TGTGCCAGTAGTTTGGGACAGAGCTACGAGCAGTACTTC. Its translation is CASSLGQSYEQYF.

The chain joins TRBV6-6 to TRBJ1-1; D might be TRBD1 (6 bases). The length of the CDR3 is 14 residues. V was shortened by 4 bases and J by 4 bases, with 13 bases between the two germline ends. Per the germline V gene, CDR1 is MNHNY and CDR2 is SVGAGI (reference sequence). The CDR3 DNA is TGTGCCAGCAGTTTCTCGGGGGGCCCCACTGAAGCTTTCTTT. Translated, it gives CASSFSGGPTEAFF.

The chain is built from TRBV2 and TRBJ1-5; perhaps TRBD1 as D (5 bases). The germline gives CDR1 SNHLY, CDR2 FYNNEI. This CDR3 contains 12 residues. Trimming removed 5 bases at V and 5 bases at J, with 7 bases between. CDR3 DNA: TGTGCCAGCAGTTCGGGGCATCAGCCCCAGCATTTT. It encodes CASSSGHQPQHF.

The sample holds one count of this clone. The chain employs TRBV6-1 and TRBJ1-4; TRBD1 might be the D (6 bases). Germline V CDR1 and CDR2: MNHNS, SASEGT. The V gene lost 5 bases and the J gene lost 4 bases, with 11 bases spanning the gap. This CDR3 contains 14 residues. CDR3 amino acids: CASSTGFLNEKLFF. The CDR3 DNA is TGTGCCAGCAGTACAGGGTTTCTTAATGAAAAACTGTTTTTT.

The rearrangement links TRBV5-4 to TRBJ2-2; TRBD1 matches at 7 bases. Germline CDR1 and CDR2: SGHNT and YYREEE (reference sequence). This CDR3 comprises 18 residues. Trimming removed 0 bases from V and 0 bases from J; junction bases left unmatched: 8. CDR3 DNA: TGTGCCAGCAGCTTGGGATCGAGGGGGCACGCGAACACCGGGGAGCTGTTTTTT. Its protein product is CASSLGSRGHANTGELFF.

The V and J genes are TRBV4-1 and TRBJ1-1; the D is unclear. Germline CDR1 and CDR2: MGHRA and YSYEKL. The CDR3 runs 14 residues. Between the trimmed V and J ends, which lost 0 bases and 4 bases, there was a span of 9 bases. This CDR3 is CASSQDITGTEAFF. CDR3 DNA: TGCGCCAGCAGCCAAGATATAACGGGCACTGAAGCTTTCTTT.

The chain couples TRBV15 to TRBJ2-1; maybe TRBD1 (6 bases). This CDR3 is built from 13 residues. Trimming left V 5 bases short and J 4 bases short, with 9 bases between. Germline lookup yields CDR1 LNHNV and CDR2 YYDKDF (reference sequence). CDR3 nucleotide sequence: TGTGCCACCAGCGACGGACAGTACAATGAGCAGTTCTTC. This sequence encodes CATSDGQYNEQFF.

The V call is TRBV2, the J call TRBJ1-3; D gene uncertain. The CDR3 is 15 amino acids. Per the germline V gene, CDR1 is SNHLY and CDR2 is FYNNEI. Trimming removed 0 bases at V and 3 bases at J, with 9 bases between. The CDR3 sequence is CASSEAAAVGNTIYF. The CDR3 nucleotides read TGTGCCAGCAGTGAAGCAGCAGCGGTTGGAAACACCATATATTTT. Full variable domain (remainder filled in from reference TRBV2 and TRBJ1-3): EPEVTQTPSHQVTQMGQEVILRCVPISNHLYFYWYRQILGQKVEFLVSFYNNEISEKSEIFDDQFSVERPDGSNFTLKIRSTKLEDSAMYFCASSEAAAVGNTIYFGEGSWLTVV.

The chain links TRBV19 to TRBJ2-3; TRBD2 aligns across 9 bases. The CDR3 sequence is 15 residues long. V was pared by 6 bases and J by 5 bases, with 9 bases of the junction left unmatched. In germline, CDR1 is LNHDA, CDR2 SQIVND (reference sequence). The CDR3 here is CASSAGTSRGDTQYF. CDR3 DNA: TGTGCCAGTAGCGCCGGGACTAGCAGGGGAGATACGCAGTATTTT.

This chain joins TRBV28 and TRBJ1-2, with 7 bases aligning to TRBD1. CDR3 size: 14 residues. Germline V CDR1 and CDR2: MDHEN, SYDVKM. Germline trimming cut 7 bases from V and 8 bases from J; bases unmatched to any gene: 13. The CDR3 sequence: CASITRGRGNGYTF. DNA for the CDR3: TGTGCCAGCATAACCCGTGGCAGGGGGAACGGCTACACCTTC.

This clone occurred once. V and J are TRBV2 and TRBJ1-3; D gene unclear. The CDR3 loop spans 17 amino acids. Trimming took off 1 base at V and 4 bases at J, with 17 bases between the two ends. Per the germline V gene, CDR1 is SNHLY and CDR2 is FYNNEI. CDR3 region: CASSEGSQGPVGNTIYF. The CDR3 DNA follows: TGTGCCAGCAGTGAAGGGTCCCAAGGACCGGTAGGAAACACCATATATTTT.

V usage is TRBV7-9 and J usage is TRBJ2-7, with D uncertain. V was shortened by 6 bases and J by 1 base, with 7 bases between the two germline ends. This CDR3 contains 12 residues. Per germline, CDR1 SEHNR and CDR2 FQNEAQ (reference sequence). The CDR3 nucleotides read TGTGCCAGCAGGCTAGGGTCCTACGAGCAGTACTTC. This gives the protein CASRLGSYEQYF. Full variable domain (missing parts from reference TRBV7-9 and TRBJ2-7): DTGVSQNPRHKITKRGQNVTFRCDPISEHNRLYWYRQTLGQGPEFLTYFQNEAQLEKSRLLSDRFSAERPKGSFSTLEIQRTEQGDSAMYLCASRLGSYEQYFGPGTRLTVT.

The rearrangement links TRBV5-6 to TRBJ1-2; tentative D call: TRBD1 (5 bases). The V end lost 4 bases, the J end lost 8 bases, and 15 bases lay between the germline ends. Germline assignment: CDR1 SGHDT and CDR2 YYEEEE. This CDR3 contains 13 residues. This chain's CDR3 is CASSRGYGAGYTF. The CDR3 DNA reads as TGTGCCAGCAGCCGGGGATATGGGGCCGGCTACACCTTC.

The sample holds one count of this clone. CDR3 coding DNA: TGCGCCAGCAGCGTTTGCGAGCAGTACTTC. Translation: CASSVCEQYF. J is TRBJ2-7 and V is TRBV10-1; D call uncertain. CDR3 length: 10 amino acids. Germline V gives CDR1 WNHNN, CDR2 SYGVQD (reference sequence). V lost 6 bases and J 6 bases, leaving 6 bases between the germline ends.

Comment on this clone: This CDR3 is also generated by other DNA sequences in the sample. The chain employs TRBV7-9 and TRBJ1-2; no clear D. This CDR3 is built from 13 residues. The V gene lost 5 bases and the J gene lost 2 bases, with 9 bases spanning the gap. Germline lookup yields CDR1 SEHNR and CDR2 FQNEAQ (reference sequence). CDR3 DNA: TGTGCCAGCAGCCCCCCCAACAACTATGGCTACACCTTC. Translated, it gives CASSPPNNYGYTF.

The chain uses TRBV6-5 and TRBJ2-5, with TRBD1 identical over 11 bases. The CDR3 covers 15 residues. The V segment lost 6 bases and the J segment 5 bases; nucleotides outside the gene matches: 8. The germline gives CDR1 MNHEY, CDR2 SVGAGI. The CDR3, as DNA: TGTGCCAGCAGCCCGGGACAGGGGGAGTGGGAGACCCAGTACTTC. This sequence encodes CASSPGQGEWETQYF.

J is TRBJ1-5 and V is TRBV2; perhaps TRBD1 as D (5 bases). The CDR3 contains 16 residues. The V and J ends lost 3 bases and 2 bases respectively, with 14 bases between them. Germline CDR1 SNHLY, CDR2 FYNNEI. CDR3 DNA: TGTGCCAGCAGTGATGCGGCAGGGAGGCGCAATCAGCCCCAGCATTTT. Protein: CASSDAAGRRNQPQHF.

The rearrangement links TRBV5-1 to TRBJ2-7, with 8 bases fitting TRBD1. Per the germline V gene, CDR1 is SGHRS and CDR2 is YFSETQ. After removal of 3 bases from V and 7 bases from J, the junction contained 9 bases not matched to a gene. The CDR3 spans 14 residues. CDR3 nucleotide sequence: TGCGCCAGCAGCTGGGGGCAGGGGGCGGGGGAGCAGTACTTC. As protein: CASSWGQGAGEQYF.

The CDR3 nucleotides are TGCAGCGTTGACCGAGGGGAAACTGAAGCTTTCTTT. It codes for CSVDRGETEAFF. V and J are TRBV29-1 and TRBJ1-1; tentative D call: TRBD1 (5 bases). The CDR3 is 12 residues long. Trimming left V 3 bases short and J 5 bases short, with 10 bases between. The V gene's germline CDR1 is SQVTM and CDR2 ANQGSEA.

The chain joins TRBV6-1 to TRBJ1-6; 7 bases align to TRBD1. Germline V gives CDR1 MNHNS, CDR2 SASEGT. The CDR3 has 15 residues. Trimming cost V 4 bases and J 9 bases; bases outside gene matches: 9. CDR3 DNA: TGTGCCAGCAGTGTCACAGGGGAAGTTAGTTCACCCCTCCACTTT. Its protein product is CASSVTGEVSSPLHF.

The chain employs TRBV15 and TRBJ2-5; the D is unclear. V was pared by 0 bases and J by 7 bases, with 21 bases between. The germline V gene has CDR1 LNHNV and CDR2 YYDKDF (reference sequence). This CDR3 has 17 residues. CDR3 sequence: CATSRDPFSEYYATQYF. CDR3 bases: TGTGCCACCAGCAGAGATCCATTCTCGGAGTATTACGCGACCCAGTACTTC.

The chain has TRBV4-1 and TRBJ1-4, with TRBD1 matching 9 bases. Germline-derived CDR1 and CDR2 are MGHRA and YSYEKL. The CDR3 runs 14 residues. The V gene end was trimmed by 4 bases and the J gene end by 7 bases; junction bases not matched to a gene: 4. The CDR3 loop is CASSPDRGSEKLFF. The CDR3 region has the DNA TGCGCCAGCAGCCCGGACAGGGGTAGTGAAAAACTGTTTTTT.

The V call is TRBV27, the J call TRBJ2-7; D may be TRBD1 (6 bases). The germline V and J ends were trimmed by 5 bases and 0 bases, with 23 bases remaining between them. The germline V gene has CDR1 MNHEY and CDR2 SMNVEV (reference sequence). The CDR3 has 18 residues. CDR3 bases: TGTGCCAGCAGTCTCGCTCCCCCTTCACAGGGAATCTCCTACGAGCAGTACTTC. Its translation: CASSLAPPSQGISYEQYF.

This CDR3 reads CASSQVMGNNQPQHF. Here the CDR3 DNA reads TGCGCCAGCAGCCAAGTTATGGGTAACAATCAGCCCCAGCATTTT. The chain carries TRBV4-1 and TRBJ1-5; D remains ambiguous. V lost 1 base to trimming and J lost 3 bases, with 10 bases between them. Per the germline V gene, CDR1 is MGHRA and CDR2 is YSYEKL. The CDR3 has 15 residues.